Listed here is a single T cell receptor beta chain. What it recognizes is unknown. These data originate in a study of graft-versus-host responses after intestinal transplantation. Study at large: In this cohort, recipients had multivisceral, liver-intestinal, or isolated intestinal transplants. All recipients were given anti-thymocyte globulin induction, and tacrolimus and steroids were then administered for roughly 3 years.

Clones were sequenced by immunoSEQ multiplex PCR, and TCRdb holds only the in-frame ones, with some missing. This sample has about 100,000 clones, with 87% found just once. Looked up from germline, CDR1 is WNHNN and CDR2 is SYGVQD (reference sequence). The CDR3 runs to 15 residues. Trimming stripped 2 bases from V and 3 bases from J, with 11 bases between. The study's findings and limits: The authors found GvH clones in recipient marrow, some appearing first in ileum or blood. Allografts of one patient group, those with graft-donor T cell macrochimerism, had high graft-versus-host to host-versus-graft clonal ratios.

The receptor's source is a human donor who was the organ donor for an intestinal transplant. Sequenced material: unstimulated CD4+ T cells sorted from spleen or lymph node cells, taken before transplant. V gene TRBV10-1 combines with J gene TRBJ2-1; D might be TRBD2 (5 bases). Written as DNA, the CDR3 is TGCGCCAGCAGTGAGCTGAGCGGAGTCTACAATGAGCAGTTCTTC. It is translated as CASSELSGVYNEQFF.